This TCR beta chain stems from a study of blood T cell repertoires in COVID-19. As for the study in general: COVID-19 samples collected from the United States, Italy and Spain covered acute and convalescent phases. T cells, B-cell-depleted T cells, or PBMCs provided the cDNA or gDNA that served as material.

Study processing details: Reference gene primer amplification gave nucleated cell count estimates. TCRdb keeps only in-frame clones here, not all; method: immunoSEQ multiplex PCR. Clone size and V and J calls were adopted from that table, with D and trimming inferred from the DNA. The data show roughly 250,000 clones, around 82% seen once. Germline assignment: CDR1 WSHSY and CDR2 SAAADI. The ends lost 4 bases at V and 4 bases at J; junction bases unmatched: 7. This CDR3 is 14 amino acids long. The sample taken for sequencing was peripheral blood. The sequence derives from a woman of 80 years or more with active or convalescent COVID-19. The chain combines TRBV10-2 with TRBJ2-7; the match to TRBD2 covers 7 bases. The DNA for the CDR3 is TGCGCCAGCAGTGGTGCGGGAGCACTGTACGAGCAGTACTTC. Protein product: CASSGAGALYEQYF.